This TCR beta chain derives from a study of CXCR3-negative and CXCR3-positive naive CD8 T cells. Study as a whole: For each library, about 1.5 +/- 0.3 million TRB reads were obtained, approximately 140 million in total.

In the case of this clonotype: Its antigen is currently unknown.

Germline V CDR1 and CDR2: MNHEY, SVGEGT. The length of the CDR3 is 18 residues. Study findings and constraints: TRB CDR3s were more hydrophobic in CXCR3-positive than in CXCR3-negative naive cells.

The authors made the TRB cDNA libraries by 5' RACE using UMI labels. TCRdb re-called the 5' RACE reads and gives one entry per CDR3 protein, without DNA. Its listing shows over 95,000 distinct CDR3 sequences. Sequencing input: naive CXCR3+ CD8+ T cells from blood. Described subset: CD45RO-CCR7+CD27+CD95- naive CD8+ T cells expressing CXCR3 (TNR3+). This chain links TRBV6-2 or TRBV6-3 with TRBJ2-2; the TCRdb call, TRBD2, lacks DNA for checking. The receptor was isolated from a human donor in good health. Some clones in this sample may be carry-over from other donors' samples. CDR3 sequence reads: CASSPIIAGGYNTGELFF.